The 20 T cell receptor beta chains below were found in one sample sequenced in a study of post-analysis software for immune sequencing data. The study's findings and limits: Among four to six TRBV segments more frequent in patients than controls were TRBV5-6, TRBV5-1 and TRBV20-1.

For these receptors, no antigen is known. Unique molecular identifiers were built into the TCR beta cDNA libraries. Each CDR3 protein is one row after TCRdb ran MiXCR on the PCR reads. The sample lists roughly 400,000 distinct CDR3 sequences, more than 30% occurring once. Material for sequencing was blood. The receptors originated from a girl aged 2 to 9 with multiple sclerosis.

This clonotype occurred a few times. The chain links TRBV29-1 to TRBJ1-2; 10 bases map to TRBD1. CDR1 and CDR2 from the germline V gene are SQVTM and ANQGSEA. The CDR3 has 13 residues. V shed 7 bases, J shed 6 bases, and the junction held 8 bases outside the gene matches. CDR3 residues: CSARDRGGHGYTF. The CDR3 DNA reads as TGCAGCGCCCGGGACAGGGGAGGCCATGGCTACACCTTC.

The rearrangement links TRBV10-3 to TRBJ2-1; possibly TRBD2 for D (5 bases). V shed 3 bases and J shed 4 bases, with 13 bases lying between them. Germline loops: CDR1 ENHRY, CDR2 SYGVKD. The CDR3 runs to 15 residues. This chain's CDR3 is CAISDPGMGYNEQFF. The CDR3 coding sequence is TGTGCCATCAGTGATCCGGGAATGGGGTACAATGAGCAGTTCTTC.

The CDR3: CASSLGGGPEQYF. For the CDR3, the DNA is TGTGCCAGCAGCTTAGGGGGGGGGCCCGAGCAGTACTTC. This sequence joins TRBV7-2 and TRBJ2-5; TRBD2 is a possible D gene (7 bases). The DNA end is more similar to TRBJ2-7, so the J call may be wrong. From germline, CDR1 is SGHTA and CDR2 FQGNSA. The CDR3 is 13 amino acids.

This clonotype was detected once. The genes are TRBV20-1 and TRBJ1-6; D unclear. Trimming left V 2 bases short and J 6 bases short, with 11 bases between. Germline-derived CDR1 and CDR2 are DFQATT and SNEGSKA (reference sequence). The CDR3 extends over 14 amino acids. The CDR3 loop reads CSARRPATNSPLHF. The CDR3 DNA is TGCAGTGCTAGAAGGCCGGCAACTAATTCACCCCTCCACTTT.

In this sample, this clonotype turned up a few times. The chain combines TRBV28 with TRBJ1-2, with D uncertain. Germline-derived CDR1 and CDR2 are MDHEN and SYDVKM. The V end lost 8 bases, the J end lost 4 bases, and 11 bases lay between the germline ends. The CDR3 contains 12 residues. CDR3 loop: CASSRQPYGYTF. The CDR3 coding sequence is TGTGCCAGCTCCAGGCAGCCCTATGGCTACACCTTC.

This clonotype was recorded at least ten times. This sequence joins TRBV7-9 and TRBJ2-5, with D tentatively TRBD1 (7 bases). V was trimmed by 4 bases and J by 6 bases, leaving 24 bases between them. Germline V gives CDR1 SEHNR, CDR2 FQNEAQ (reference sequence). The CDR3 length is 17 residues. In DNA form, the CDR3 reads TGTGCCAGCAGCTCCGTCCATCTGGAGGGGGCACAACAGACCCAGTACTTC. It translates to CASSSVHLEGAQQTQYF.

This clonotype was detected a few times. V usage is TRBV4-2 and J usage is TRBJ1-2, with TRBD1 matching 7 bases. The CDR3 consists of 14 residues. CDR1 is LGHNA and CDR2 is YNFKEQ in the germline V gene. V gave up 3 bases and J gave up 8 bases; unmatched junction bases: 9. CDR3: CASSHATGLVGYTF. DNA for the CDR3: TGTGCCAGCAGCCACGCGACAGGGTTGGTCGGCTACACCTTC.

The chain combines TRBV20-1 with TRBJ2-1; tentative D call: TRBD2 (6 bases). This CDR3 spans 14 amino acids. Trimming cost V 3 bases and J 7 bases, with 16 bases left between them. In germline, CDR1 is DFQATT, CDR2 SNEGSKA (reference sequence). In nucleotides, the CDR3 is TGCAGTGCTAGTTGGTGGGAGGCGGGTAATGAGCAGTTCTTC. This codes for CSASWWEAGNEQFF.

The J gene is TRBJ1-4, the V gene TRBV20-1; 7 nucleotides line up with TRBD1. V dropped 0 bases and J dropped 0; count of bases not matched to a gene: 7. Per germline, CDR1 DFQATT and CDR2 SNEGSKA (reference sequence). This CDR3 comprises 17 residues. This CDR3 reads CSARDRSRGSTNEKLFF. DNA for the CDR3: TGCAGTGCTAGAGATCGATCCAGGGGGTCAACTAATGAAAAACTGTTTTTT.

The V call is TRBV24-1, the J call TRBJ2-7; D tentatively reads TRBD1 or TRBD2 (5 bases each). TRBJ2-5 matches the DNA end more closely, so the J call is doubtful. The CDR3 is 16 residues long. Per the germline V gene, CDR1 is KGHDR and CDR2 is SFDVKD. The CDR3: CATSALGGAGTETQYF. CDR3 sequence (DNA): TGTGCCACCAGTGCTCTCGGTGGGGCAGGGACCGAGACCCAGTACTTC.

The CDR3 coding sequence is TGCAGTGCTAGAGGGTATGGACAGGGGAAAGAGACCCAGTACTTC. This codes for CSARGYGQGKETQYF. V is TRBV20-1 and J is TRBJ2-5; TRBD1 matches 9 bases. This CDR3 region has 15 residues. Germline V gene data show CDR1 as DFQATT and CDR2 as SNEGSKA (reference sequence). Losses at the gene ends were 1 base for V and 3 bases for J; bases not matched to a gene: 6.

The chain uses TRBV6-6 and TRBJ2-5; tentatively, D is TRBD2 (6 bases). The last part of the DNA fits TRBJ2-7 better; the J call may be wrong. The CDR3 is made up of 15 amino acids. Per germline, CDR1 MNHNY and CDR2 SVGAGI (reference sequence). The CDR3 reads CASRGGPAGLGEQYF. The DNA of the CDR3 is TGTGCCAGCAGGGGGGGACCAGCGGGCCTTGGCGAGCAGTACTTC.

V gene TRBV7-7 combines with J gene TRBJ2-3; tentative D call: TRBD2 (5 bases). This CDR3 region has 14 residues. The germline gives CDR1 SSHAT, CDR2 FNYEAQ (reference sequence). Trimming removed 2 bases at V and 5 bases at J, with 11 bases between. CDR3 sequence reads: CASSLNRGQDTQYF. The CDR3 nucleotides read TGTGCCAGCAGCTTAAACCGGGGTCAAGATACGCAGTATTTT.

This CDR3 is CASSQVYRETQYF. In nucleotides, the CDR3 is TGTGCCAGCAGCCAAGTTTATCGAGAGACCCAGTACTTC. V gene TRBV14 combines with J gene TRBJ2-7; unclear D gene. The tail of the sequence fits TRBJ2-5 better, so the J call may be wrong. CDR3 length: 13 residues. Germline V CDR1 and CDR2: SGHDN, FVKESK.

This clonotype was found many times. At one of its ends the junction is not consistent with the germline gene, which may arise from a read error. This sequence joins TRBV7-7 and TRBJ2-2, with 8 bases aligning to TRBD2. Germline V gives CDR1 SSHAT, CDR2 FNYEAQ (reference sequence). The CDR3 loop spans 15 amino acids. The CDR3 nucleotides read TGTGCTAGCAGCTTAGAAGCGGGAGTATCCGGGGAGCTGTTTTTT. Residues: CASSLEAGVSGELFF.

The V and J genes are TRBV6-2 or TRBV6-3 and TRBJ2-5, with 7 bases matching TRBD1. V was pared by 5 bases and J by 11 bases, with 14 bases of the junction left unmatched. The germline V gene encodes CDR1 MNHEY and CDR2 SVGEGT. The CDR3 consists of 14 residues. The CDR3 here is CASSQHYRGNEQYF. The CDR3 coding sequence is TGTGCCAGCAGTCAACATTACAGGGGCAATGAGCAGTACTTC.

This clonotype was seen only a few times. The chain uses TRBV28 and TRBJ2-1; TRBD2 aligns across 9 bases. Germline CDR1 MDHEN, CDR2 SYDVKM. This CDR3 contains 15 residues. Unmatched junction bases numbered 9, after V lost 4 bases and J lost 8 bases. The DNA of the CDR3 is TGTGCCAGCAGTTCCTTAGCGGGAGCCATATATGAGCAGTTCTTC. The encoded protein is CASSSLAGAIYEQFF. The full variable domain, in which reference TRBV28 and TRBJ2-1 provide the parts outside the CDR3, is DVKVTQSSRYLVKRTGEKVFLECVQDMDHENMFWYRQDPGLGLRLIYFSYDVKMKEKGDIPEGYSVSREKKERFSLILESASTNQTSMYLCASSSLAGAIYEQFFGPGTRLTVL.

V gene TRBV5-1 combines with J gene TRBJ1-2; D remains ambiguous. V was cut by 1 base and J by 4 bases, with 14 bases left in between. The CDR3 has 15 amino acids. Germline values: CDR1 SGHRS, CDR2 YFSETQ. The CDR3 spells CASSLFPLGGYGYTF. CDR3 bases: TGCGCCAGCAGCTTGTTCCCCCTTGGAGGCTATGGCTACACCTTC.

The rearrangement joins TRBV11-3 to TRBJ2-1; D uncertain. Germline values: CDR1 SGHNT, CDR2 YENEEA. Trimming shortened V by 6 bases and J by 0 bases, and 21 bases separated the two germline ends. The CDR3 runs 18 residues. This CDR3 reads CASRRWRKFISSYNEQFF. CDR3 bases: TGTGCCAGCAGGAGGTGGAGAAAATTTATTAGCTCCTACAATGAGCAGTTCTTC.

The chain carries TRBV15 and TRBJ2-3; no clear D. V shed 0 bases and J shed 2 bases, with 9 bases lying between them. Per the germline V gene, CDR1 is LNHNV and CDR2 is YYDKDF (reference sequence). The CDR3 is 15 amino acids. The CDR3 protein is CATSRDRESTDTQYF. In nucleotides, the CDR3 is TGTGCCACCAGCAGAGATCGCGAGTCCACAGATACGCAGTATTTT.